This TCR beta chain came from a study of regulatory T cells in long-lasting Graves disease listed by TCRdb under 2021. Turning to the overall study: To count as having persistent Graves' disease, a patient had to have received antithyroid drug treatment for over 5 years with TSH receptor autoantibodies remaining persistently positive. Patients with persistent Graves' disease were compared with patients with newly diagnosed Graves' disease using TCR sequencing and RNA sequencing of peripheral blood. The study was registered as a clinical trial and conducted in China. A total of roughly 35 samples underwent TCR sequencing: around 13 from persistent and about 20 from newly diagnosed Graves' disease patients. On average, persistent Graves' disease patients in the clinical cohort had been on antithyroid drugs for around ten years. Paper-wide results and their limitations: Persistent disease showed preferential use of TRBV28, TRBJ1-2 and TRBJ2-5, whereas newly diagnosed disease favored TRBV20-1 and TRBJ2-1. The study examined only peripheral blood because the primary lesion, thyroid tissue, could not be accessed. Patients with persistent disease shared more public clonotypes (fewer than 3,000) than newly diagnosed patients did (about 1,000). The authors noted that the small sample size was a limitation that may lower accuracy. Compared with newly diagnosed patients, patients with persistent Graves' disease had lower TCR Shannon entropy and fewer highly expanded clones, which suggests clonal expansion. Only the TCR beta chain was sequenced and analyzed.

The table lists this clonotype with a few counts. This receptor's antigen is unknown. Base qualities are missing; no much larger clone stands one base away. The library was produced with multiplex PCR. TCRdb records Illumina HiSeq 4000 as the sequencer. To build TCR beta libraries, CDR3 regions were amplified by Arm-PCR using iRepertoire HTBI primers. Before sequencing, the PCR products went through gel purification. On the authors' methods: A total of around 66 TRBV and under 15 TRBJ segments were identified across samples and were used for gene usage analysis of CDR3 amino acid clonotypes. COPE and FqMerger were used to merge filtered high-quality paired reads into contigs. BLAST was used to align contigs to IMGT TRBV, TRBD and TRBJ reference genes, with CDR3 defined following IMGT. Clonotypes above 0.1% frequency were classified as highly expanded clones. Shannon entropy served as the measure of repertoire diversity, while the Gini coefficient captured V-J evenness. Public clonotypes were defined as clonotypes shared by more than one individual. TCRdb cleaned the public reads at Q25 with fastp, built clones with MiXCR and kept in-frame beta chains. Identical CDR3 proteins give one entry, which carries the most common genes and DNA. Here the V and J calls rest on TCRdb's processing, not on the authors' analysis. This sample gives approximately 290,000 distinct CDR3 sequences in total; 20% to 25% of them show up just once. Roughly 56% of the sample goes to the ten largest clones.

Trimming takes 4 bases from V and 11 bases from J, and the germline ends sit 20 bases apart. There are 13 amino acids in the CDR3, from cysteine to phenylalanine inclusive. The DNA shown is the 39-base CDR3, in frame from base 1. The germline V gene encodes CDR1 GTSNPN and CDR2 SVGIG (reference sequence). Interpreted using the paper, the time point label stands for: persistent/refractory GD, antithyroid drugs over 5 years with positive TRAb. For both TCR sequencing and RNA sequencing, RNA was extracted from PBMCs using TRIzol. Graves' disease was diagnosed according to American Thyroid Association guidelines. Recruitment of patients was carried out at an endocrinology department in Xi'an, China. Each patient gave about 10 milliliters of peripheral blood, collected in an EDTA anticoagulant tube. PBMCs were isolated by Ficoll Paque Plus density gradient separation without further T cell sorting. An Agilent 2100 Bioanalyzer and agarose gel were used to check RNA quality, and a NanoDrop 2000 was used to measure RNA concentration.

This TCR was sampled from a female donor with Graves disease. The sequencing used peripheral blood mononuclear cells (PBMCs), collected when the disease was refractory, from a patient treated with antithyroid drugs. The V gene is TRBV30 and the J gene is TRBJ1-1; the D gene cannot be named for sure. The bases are TGTGCCTGGATGCGCAGGCTGAATGGTCTTGCTTTCTTT. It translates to CAWMRRLNGLAFF.